Below are 13 T cell receptor beta chains sequenced from a single sample in a study of long-term antiretroviral therapy in people with HIV. Sequencing relied on immunoSEQ assay v3.0, run at survey level. The repertoire was sequenced with immunoSEQ multiplex PCR; TCRdb's copy has only in-frame clones and lacks some. Counted here are some 31,000 clones, over 70% occurring once; the ten biggest clones make up 7% to 10%. The sample consisted of unsorted PBMCs, taken 3.1 years after starting antiretroviral therapy. These receptors were obtained from a woman between 45 and 60 years old with HIV.

This clone was seen more than once but under ten times. The gene calls are TRBV29-1 and TRBJ2-1, with 7 bases aligning to TRBD1. The trim removed 7 bases at V and 4 bases at J, leaving 7 bases unmatched. CDR1 is SQVTM, CDR2 ANQGSEA, per germline. This CDR3 has 13 amino acids. The CDR3 protein is CSAATGLYNEQFF. CDR3 sequence (DNA): TGCAGCGCAGCGACAGGGTTGTACAATGAGCAGTTCTTC.

The chain joins TRBV27 to TRBJ1-2; D not certain. There are 15 residues in the CDR3. Germline V gene lookup returns CDR1 MNHEY and CDR2 SMNVEV (reference sequence). The V and J ends lost 8 bases and 8 bases respectively, with 24 bases between them. The chain's CDR3 is CASGNQDGPRGGYTF. DNA for the CDR3: TGTGCCAGCGGAAACCAAGACGGTCCGCGAGGCGGCTACACCTTC.

The chain carries TRBV6-5 and TRBJ2-1; D is ambiguous. Germline V lookup: CDR1 MNHEY, CDR2 SVGAGI. V lost 2 bases, J lost 3 bases, and 14 bases lay in between. The CDR3 extends over 16 amino acids. CDR3 amino acids: CASSYSFWEGYNEQFF. DNA for the CDR3: TGTGCCAGCAGTTACAGTTTTTGGGAAGGCTACAATGAGCAGTTCTTC.

V usage is TRBV4-1 and J usage is TRBJ1-3; 11 nucleotides match TRBD1. J lost 2 bases, V lost 1 base, and 4 bases had no gene match. Looked up from germline, CDR1 is MGHRA and CDR2 is YSYEKL. The CDR3 spans 17 residues. As DNA, the CDR3 is TGCGCCAGCAGCCAAGGGGTGGGACAGGGGGCTGGAAACACCATATATTTT. Translated: CASSQGVGQGAGNTIYF.

In this sample, this clone turned up once. The V call is TRBV6-5, the J call TRBJ2-3; TRBD2 is a possible D gene (5 bases). V was shortened by 0 bases and J by 1 base, with 8 bases between the two germline ends. This CDR3 is built from 15 residues. The germline V gene encodes CDR1 MNHEY and CDR2 SVGAGI. CDR3 amino acids: CASSYSISGTDTQYF. In nucleotides, the CDR3 is TGTGCCAGCAGTTACTCGATTAGCGGCACAGATACGCAGTATTTT.

The chain carries TRBV10-3 and TRBJ1-3; TRBD1 agrees at 7 bases. The trim removed 2 bases at V and 2 bases at J, leaving 3 bases unmatched. Germline assignment: CDR1 ENHRY and CDR2 SYGVKD. The CDR3 contains 15 residues. The CDR3 loop reads CAISEPDRAGNTIYF. The CDR3 DNA reads as TGTGCCATCAGTGAGCCAGACAGGGCTGGAAACACCATATATTTT.

A few counts support this clone. The gene calls are TRBV5-1 and TRBJ2-2; D remains ambiguous. Trimming stripped 5 bases from V and 4 bases from J, with 6 bases between. CDR3 length equals 12 residues. Germline lookup yields CDR1 SGHRS and CDR2 YFSETQ. The CDR3 DNA follows: TGCGCCAGCAGTGAGAGCACCGGGGAGCTGTTTTTT. It yields the protein CASSESTGELFF.

The chain uses TRBV7-9 and TRBJ2-5; 7 bases align to TRBD1. With V trimmed by 3 bases and J by 5 bases, 12 bases remained unmatched. CDR1 is SEHNR and CDR2 is FQNEAQ in the germline V gene (reference sequence). The CDR3 contains 16 residues. The DNA for the CDR3 is TGTGCCAGCAGCTTCAGAGGCCAGACAGGGTTGGAGACCCAGTACTTC. It codes for CASSFRGQTGLETQYF.

This clone came up a few times. This chain links TRBV7-9 with TRBJ1-2; D not resolved. Trimming took off 1 base at V and 7 bases at J, with 13 bases between the two ends. CDR1 SEHNR and CDR2 FQNEAQ come from the germline V gene (reference sequence). The CDR3 loop spans 14 amino acids. The CDR3 spells CASSLEGGSGGYTF. As DNA, the CDR3 is TGTGCCAGCAGCTTAGAGGGAGGGAGTGGTGGCTACACCTTC.

V is TRBV5-8 and J is TRBJ1-4; D unclear. Trimming stripped 0 bases from V and 8 bases from J, with 11 bases between. CDR1 SGHTS and CDR2 YDEGEE come from the germline V gene. The CDR3 totals 14 residues. The CDR3 is CASSLGLQNEKLFF. CDR3 bases: TGTGCCAGCAGCTTGGGCTTACAGAACGAAAAACTGTTTTTT.

J is TRBJ2-5 and V is TRBV18, with TRBD2 matching 11 bases. The CDR3 contains 14 residues. The germline V gene has CDR1 KGHSH and CDR2 LQKENI. V was clipped by 2 bases and J by 4 bases; unmatched bases: 0. The CDR3 DNA is TGTGCCAGCTCACCAACTAGCGGGGGAGAGACCCAGTACTTC. This codes for CASSPTSGGETQYF.

The CDR3 nucleotides are TGTGCCAGTAGTATAGGAAGGGACAGGCTAAACTATGGCTACACCTTC. Translation: CASSIGRDRLNYGYTF. The chain is built from TRBV19 and TRBJ1-2, with 8 bases matching TRBD1. J was trimmed by 2 bases and V by 1 base; bases with no gene match: 6. CDR3 length: 16 residues. The germline CDR1 and CDR2 sequences are LNHDA and SQIVND (reference sequence).

CDR3 coding DNA: TGTGCCGGGACAGGGGTTGGGACCGGGGAGCTGTTTTTT. As protein: CAGTGVGTGELFF. The chain uses TRBV7-6 and TRBJ2-2, with 10 bases fitting TRBD1. The length of the CDR3 is 13 residues. The J segment lost 5 bases and the V segment lost 11 bases, leaving 5 bases of the junction unmatched. Germline CDR1 and CDR2: SGHVS and FNYEAQ.